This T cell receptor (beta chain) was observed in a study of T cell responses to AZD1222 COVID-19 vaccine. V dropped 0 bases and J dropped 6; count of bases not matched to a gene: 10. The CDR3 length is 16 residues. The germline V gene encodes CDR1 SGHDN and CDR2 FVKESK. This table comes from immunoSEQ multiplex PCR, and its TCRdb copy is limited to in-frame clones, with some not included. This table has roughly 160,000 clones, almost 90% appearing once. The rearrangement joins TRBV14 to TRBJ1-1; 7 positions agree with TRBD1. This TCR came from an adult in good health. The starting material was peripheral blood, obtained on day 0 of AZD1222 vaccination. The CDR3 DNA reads TGTGCCAGCAGCCAAGATGGGTCAGGGGGAGTGTCTGAAGCTTTCTTT. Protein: CASSQDGSGGVSEAFF.